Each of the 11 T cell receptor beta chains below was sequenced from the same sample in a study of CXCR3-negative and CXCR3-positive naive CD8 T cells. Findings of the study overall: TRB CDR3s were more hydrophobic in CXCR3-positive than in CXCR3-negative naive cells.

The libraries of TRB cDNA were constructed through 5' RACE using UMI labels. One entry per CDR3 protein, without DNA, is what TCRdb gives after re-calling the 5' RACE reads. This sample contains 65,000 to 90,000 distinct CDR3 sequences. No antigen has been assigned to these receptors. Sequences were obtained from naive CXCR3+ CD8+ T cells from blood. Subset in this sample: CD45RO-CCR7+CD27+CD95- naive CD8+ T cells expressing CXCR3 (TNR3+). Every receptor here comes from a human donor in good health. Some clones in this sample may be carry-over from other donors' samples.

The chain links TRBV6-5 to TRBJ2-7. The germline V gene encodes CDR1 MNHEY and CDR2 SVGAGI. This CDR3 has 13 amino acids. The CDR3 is CASSYPNSYEQYF.

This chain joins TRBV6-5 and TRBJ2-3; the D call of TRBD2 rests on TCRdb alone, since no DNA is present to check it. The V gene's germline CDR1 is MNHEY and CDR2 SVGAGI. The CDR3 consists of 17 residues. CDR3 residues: CASSYSTLRVGTDTQYF.

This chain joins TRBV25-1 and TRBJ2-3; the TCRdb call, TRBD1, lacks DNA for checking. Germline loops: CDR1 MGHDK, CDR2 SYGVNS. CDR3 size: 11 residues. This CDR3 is CASSWGDTQYF.

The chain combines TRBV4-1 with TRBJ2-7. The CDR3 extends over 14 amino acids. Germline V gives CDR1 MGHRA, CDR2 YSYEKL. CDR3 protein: CASSQGLATYEQYF.

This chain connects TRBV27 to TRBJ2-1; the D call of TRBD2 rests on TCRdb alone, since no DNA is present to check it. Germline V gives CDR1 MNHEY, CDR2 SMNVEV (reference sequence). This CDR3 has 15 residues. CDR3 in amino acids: CASRLKSGGLDEQFF.

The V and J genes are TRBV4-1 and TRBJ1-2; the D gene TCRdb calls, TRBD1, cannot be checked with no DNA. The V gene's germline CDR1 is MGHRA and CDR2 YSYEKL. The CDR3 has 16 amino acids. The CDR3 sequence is CASSPEGGTSNYGYTF.

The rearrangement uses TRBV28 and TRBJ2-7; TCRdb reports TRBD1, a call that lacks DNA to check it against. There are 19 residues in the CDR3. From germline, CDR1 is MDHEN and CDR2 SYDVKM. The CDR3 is CASSLQPWPQGTTSYEQYF. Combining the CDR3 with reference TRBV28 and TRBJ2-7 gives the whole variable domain DVKVTQSSRYLVKRTGEKVFLECVQDMDHENMFWYRQDPGLGLRLIYFSYDVKMKEKGDIPEGYSVSREKKERFSLILESASTNQTSMYLCASSLQPWPQGTTSYEQYFGPGTRLTVT.

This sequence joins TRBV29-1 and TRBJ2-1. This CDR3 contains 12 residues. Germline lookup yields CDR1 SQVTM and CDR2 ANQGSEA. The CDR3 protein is CSVVRRYNEQFF.

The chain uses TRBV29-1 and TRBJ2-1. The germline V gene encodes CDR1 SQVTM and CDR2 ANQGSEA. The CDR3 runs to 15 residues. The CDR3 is CSVEIGRGADNEQFF.

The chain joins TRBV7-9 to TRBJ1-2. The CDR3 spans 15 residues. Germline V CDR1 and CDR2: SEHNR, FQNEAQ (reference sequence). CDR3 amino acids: CASSSIQTPNYGYTF.

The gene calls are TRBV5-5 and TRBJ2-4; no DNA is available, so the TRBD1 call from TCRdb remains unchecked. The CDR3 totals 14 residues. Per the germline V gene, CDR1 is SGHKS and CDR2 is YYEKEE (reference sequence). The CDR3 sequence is CASSYTPRGDIQYF.